Here is one TCR beta chain with its context. After extraction with the RNeasy kit, roughly 0.5 to 1 ug of the RNA was reverse transcribed using random hexamers. Amplification of TCR beta CDR3 across 54 Vbeta and 13 Jbeta was performed with immunoSEQ multiplex PCR. Each CDR3 protein gets one entry after TCRdb re-called the immunoSEQ multiplex PCR reads with MiXCR. The sample has about 180,000 distinct CDR3 sequences; about 95% are singletons. This record comes from a study of CD8 T cells in Susac syndrome. TCR beta sequencing was performed on blood CD8+ and CD4+ T cells. The authors negatively isolated CD8+ and CD4+ T cells and FACS-enriched TEMRA cells. The specimen sequenced was CD8+ T cells from PBMCs. The source of this sequence is a human donor with multiple sclerosis.

Here the CDR3 reads CASSFPGELFF. Written as DNA, the CDR3 is TGTGCCAGCAGTTTTCCCGGGGAGCTGTTTTTT. The rearrangement uses TRBV28 and TRBJ2-2; no clear D gene. Between the trimmed V and J ends, which lost 3 bases and 6 bases, there was a span of 2 bases. The germline gives CDR1 MDHEN, CDR2 SYDVKM. The CDR3 extends over 11 amino acids.